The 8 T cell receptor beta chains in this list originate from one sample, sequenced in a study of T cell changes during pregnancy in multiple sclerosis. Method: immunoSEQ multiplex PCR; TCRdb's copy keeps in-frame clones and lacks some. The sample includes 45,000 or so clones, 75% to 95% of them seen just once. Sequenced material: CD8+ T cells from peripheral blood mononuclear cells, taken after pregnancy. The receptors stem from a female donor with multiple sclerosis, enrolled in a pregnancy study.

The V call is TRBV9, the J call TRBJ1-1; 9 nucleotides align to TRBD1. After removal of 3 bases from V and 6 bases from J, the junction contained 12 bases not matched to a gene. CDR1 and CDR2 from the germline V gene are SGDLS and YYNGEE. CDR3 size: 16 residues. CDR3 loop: CASSASAGTGKPEAFF. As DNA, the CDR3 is TGTGCCAGCAGCGCCAGCGCCGGGACAGGGAAGCCTGAAGCTTTCTTT.

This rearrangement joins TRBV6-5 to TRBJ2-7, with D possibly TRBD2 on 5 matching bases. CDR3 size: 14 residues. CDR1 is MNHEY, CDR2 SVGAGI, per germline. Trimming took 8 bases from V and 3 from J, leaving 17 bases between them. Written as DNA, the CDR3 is TGTGCCAGCTCTCGTCTCGGGAACTTCTACGAGCAGTACTTC. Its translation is CASSRLGNFYEQYF.

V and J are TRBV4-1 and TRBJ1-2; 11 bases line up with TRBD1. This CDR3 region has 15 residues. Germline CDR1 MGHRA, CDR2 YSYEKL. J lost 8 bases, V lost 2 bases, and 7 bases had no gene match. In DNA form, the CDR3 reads TGCGCCAGCAGCCAAACGGACAGGGGGCTGGGCGGCTACACCTTC. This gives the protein CASSQTDRGLGGYTF.

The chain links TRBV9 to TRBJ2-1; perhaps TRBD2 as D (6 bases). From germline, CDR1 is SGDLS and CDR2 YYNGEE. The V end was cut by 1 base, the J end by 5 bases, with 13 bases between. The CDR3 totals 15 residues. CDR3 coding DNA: TGTGCCAGCAGCGTACGGCCGGGACTTAACAATGAGCAGTTCTTC. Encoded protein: CASSVRPGLNNEQFF.

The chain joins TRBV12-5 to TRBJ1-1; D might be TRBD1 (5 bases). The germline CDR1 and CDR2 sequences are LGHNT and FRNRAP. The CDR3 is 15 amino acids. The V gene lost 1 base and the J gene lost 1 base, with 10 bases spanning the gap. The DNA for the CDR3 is TGTGCTAGTGGTTTGGCCCTCACAGGGAACACTGAAGCTTTCTTT. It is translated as CASGLALTGNTEAFF.

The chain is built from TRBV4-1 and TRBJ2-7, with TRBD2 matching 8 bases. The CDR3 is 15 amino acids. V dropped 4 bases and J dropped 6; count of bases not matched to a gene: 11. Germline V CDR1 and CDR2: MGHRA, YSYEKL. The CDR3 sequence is CASSPEEDSGIEQYF. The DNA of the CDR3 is TGCGCCAGCAGCCCAGAAGAGGATAGCGGGATCGAGCAGTACTTC.

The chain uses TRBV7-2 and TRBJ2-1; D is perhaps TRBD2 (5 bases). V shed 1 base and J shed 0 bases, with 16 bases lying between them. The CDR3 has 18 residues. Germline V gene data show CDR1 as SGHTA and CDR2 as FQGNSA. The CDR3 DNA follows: TGTGCCAGCAGCTTAGGGGTTCGGGGAGCGAGCTCCTACAATGAGCAGTTCTTC. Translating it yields CASSLGVRGASSYNEQFF.

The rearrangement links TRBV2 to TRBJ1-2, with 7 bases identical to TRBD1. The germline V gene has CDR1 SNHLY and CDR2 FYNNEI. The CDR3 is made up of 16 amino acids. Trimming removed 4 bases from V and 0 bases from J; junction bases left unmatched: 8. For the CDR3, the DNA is TGTGCCAGCAGTGGGCCCAGGGGGGAAGCTAACTATGGCTACACCTTC. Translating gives CASSGPRGEANYGYTF.